This T cell receptor (beta chain) was observed in a study of blood T cell repertoires in COVID-19. Trimming cost V 9 bases and J 6 bases; bases outside gene matches: 14. Germline CDR1 and CDR2: ENHRY and SYGVKD. The CDR3 loop spans 15 amino acids. TCRdb keeps only in-frame clones here, not all; method: immunoSEQ multiplex PCR. Among approximately 230,000 clones listed, approximately 88% were seen once. The sequencing sample was made of peripheral blood. This clonotype was sampled from a woman in her thirties with COVID-19, enrolled during active disease. The gene calls are TRBV10-3 and TRBJ2-7, with 10 bases that match TRBD1. The CDR3 sequence is CAIRASGTGEGEQYF. CDR3 in DNA: TGTGCCATACGAGCGTCCGGGACAGGGGAAGGCGAGCAGTACTTC.